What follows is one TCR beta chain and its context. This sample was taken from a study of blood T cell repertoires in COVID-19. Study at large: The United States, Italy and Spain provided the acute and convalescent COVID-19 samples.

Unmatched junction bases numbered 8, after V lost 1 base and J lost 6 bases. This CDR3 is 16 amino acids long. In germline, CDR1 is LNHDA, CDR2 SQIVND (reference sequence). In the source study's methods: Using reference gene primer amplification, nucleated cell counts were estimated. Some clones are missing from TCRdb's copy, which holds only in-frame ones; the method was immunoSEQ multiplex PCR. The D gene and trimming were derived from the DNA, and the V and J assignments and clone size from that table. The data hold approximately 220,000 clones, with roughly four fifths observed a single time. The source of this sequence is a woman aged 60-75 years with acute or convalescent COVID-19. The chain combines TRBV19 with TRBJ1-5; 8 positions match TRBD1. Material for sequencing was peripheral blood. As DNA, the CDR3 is TGTGCCAGTAGTATAGTCAACAGGGGGACCTTTCAGCCCCAGCATTTT. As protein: CASSIVNRGTFQPQHF.